The TCR beta chain under discussion was sequenced for a study of blood T cells in healthy people across ages. Study-wide context: For every two T cells, template switching captured about one barcoded beta molecule. Study-level points and caveats: Comparison with aged donors showed that long-lived donors had more naive CD4+ cells and higher diversity.

V gave up 4 bases and J gave up 5 bases, with 16 bases separating them. Germline-derived CDR1 and CDR2 are SQVTM and ANQGSEA. The CDR3 is 14 residues long. For this clonotype: The antigen is undetermined.

With a J-beta primer mix and a sample-barcoded 5' primer, a second PCR ran 7 to 11 cycles. Via MiXCR, TCRdb re-called the 5' RACE reads, giving one row per CDR3 protein. The data show 1.5 million to 2 million distinct CDR3 sequences, with approximately 30% seen just once and roughly 8% held by the top ten. This clonotype originated in a woman aged 25-40 years in good health. The chain links TRBV29-1 to TRBJ2-3; tentative D call: TRBD1 (6 bases). Sequenced: blood. The CDR3 loop is CSVGSGLRGDTQYF. Written as DNA, the CDR3 is TGCAGCGTTGGGTCAGGGCTCAGGGGAGATACGCAGTATTTT.